Shown below are 8 T cell receptor beta chains from a single sample sequenced in a study of T-cell reconstitution after alpha-beta-depleted transplantation in children. A library of TCRbeta sequences, prepared with unique molecular identifiers, was generated. TCRdb re-called the PCR reads through MiXCR, storing one row per CDR3 protein. The sample lists just over 950,000 distinct CDR3 sequences; 25% to 30% were seen once. The sample consisted of PBMCs, mostly from graft donor cells, taken 360 days after TCRalphabeta/CD19-depleted stem cell transplant. All receptors come from a boy in the first two years of life who had a stem cell transplant for SCID, so the T cells may come from the graft donor.

The gene calls are TRBV27 and TRBJ2-1, with TRBD1 matching over 7 bases. The CDR3 covers 16 residues. Trimming at V came to 6 bases and at J to 4 bases, leaving 12 bases not matched to a gene. Germline loops: CDR1 MNHEY, CDR2 SMNVEV (reference sequence). The CDR3 DNA is TGTGCCAGCAGCGAGAGACAGGGATCGTATTACAATGAGCAGTTCTTC. As protein: CASSERQGSYYNEQFF.

In nucleotides, the CDR3 is TGTGCCAGCAGCCCGTTTTTAGATACGCAGTATTTT. It yields the protein CASSPFLDTQYF. The chain uses TRBV7-2 and TRBJ2-3; D unresolved. The CDR3 totals 12 residues. V was cut by 5 bases and J by 5 bases, with 8 bases left in between. The germline V gene has CDR1 SGHTA and CDR2 FQGNSA.

This clonotype was observed a few times. The V gene is TRBV7-2, the J gene TRBJ2-1; 8 nucleotides line up with TRBD1. The J segment lost 2 bases and the V segment lost 5 bases, leaving 5 bases of the junction unmatched. Per germline, CDR1 SGHTA and CDR2 FQGNSA. CDR3 length: 15 amino acids. CDR3 protein: CASSIGQGPYNEQFF. The CDR3 DNA follows: TGTGCCAGCAGCATAGGACAGGGTCCCTACAATGAGCAGTTCTTC.

This clonotype has only a few counts. The chain couples TRBV15 to TRBJ1-5; D gene unclear. CDR1 LNHNV and CDR2 YYDKDF come from the germline V gene (reference sequence). The ends were cut back, 0 bases at V and 6 bases at J, with 9 bases in the middle. There are 14 residues in the CDR3. CDR3 sequence (DNA): TGTGCCACCAGCAGAGATTTGAGTGGTCAGCCCCAGCATTTT. This gives the protein CATSRDLSGQPQHF.

J is TRBJ2-3 and V is TRBV4-1; D is unresolved. V was trimmed by 3 bases and J by 5 bases, leaving 9 bases between them. Germline V gene sequence: CDR1 MGHRA, CDR2 YSYEKL. This CDR3 is built from 13 residues. CDR3 sequence (DNA): TGCGCCAGCAGCCACCGATTAGGAGATACGCAGTATTTT. Translating it yields CASSHRLGDTQYF.

V gene TRBV15 combines with J gene TRBJ2-2; 9 bases line up with TRBD2. Germline V gives CDR1 LNHNV, CDR2 YYDKDF (reference sequence). V dropped 0 bases and J dropped 6; count of bases not matched to a gene: 8. This CDR3 is 17 amino acids long. In DNA, the CDR3 is TGTGCCACCAGCAGAGATCATGGTCTAGCGGGGTCCGGGGAGCTGTTTTTT. It encodes CATSRDHGLAGSGELFF. The variable domain in full, with the rest retrieved from reference TRBV15 and TRBJ2-2, is DAMVIQNPRYQVTQFGKPVTLSCSQTLNHNVMYWYQQKSSQAPKLLFHYYDKDFNNEADTPDNFQSRRPNTSFCFLDIRSPGLGDTAMYLCATSRDHGLAGSGELFFGEGSRLTVL.

There are a few counts of this clonotype. The chain recombines TRBV6-1 with TRBJ2-2; D is possibly TRBD2 (6 bases). V lost 9 bases and J 2 bases, leaving 13 bases between the germline ends. CDR1 MNHNS and CDR2 SASEGT come from the germline V gene. This CDR3 contains 14 residues. CDR3 sequence reads: CASVWGVNTGELFF. DNA for the CDR3: TGTGCCAGTGTCTGGGGGGTTAACACCGGGGAGCTGTTTTTT.

This clonotype was seen at least ten times. V and J are TRBV12-3 or TRBV12-4 and TRBJ2-1; D not certain. V gave up 7 bases and J gave up 6 bases, with 13 bases separating them. The CDR3 runs to 13 residues. The CDR3, as DNA: TGTGCCAGCAATCCCCCTTGGGTCAATGAGCAGTTCTTC. Its protein product is CASNPPWVNEQFF.